The sequence of this T cell receptor (beta chain) was determined in a study of shared clonotypes between healthy human individuals. Only CD45RO-negative cells positively selected for CCR7 counted as naive CD8 cells, so terminally differentiated effector memory CD45RA+ cells were excluded. The germline CDR1 and CDR2 sequences are SGHNT and YENEEA. The CDR3 consists of 13 residues. V was shortened by 5 bases and J by 6 bases, with 11 bases between the two germline ends. Generated by immunoSEQ multiplex PCR, the TCRdb table keeps only in-frame clones and is missing some. The sample has some 800,000 clones, 80% to 95% seen once; the top ten hold less than 25%.

Material: naive CD8+ T cells sorted from blood. This sequence joins TRBV11-3 and TRBJ2-1; no clear D. This sequence was found in a man aged 25-45 years in good health. The CDR3 DNA is TGTGCCAGCAGCAAGGACCCCCTCAATGAGCAGTTCTTC. Encoded protein: CASSKDPLNEQFF.